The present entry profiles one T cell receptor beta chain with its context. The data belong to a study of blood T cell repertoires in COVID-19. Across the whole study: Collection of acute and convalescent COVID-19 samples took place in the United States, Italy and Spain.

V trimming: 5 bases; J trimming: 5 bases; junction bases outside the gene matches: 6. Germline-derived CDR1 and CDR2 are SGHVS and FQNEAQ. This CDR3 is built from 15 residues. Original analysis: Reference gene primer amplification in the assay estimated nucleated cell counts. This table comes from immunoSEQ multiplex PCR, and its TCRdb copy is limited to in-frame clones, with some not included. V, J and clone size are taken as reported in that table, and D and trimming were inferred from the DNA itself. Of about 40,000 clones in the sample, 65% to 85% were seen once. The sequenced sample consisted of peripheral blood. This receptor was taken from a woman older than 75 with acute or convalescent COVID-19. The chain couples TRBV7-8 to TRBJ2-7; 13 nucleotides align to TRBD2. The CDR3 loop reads CASSRTSGSPHEQYF. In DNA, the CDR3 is TGTGCCAGCAGCCGGACTAGCGGGAGCCCCCACGAGCAGTACTTC. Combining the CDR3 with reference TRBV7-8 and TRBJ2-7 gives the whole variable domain GAGVSQSPRYKVAKRGQDVALRCDPISGHVSLFWYQQALGQGPEFLTYFQNEAQLDKSGLPSDRFFAERPEGSVSTLKIQRTQQEDSAVYLCASSRTSGSPHEQYFGPGTRLTVT.